A selection of T cell receptor beta chains follows, all from one sample in a study of cytotoxic CD8 clonotypes in ibrutinib-treated CLL. Only in-frame clones appear in the TCRdb table, and some are missing; sequencing was by immunoSEQ multiplex PCR. The data contain 75,000 to 80,000 clones, approximately 82% of them seen just once; the ten biggest clones take up about 39%. Sequenced here: PBMCs, sampled after 24 months of ibrutinib treatment. The receptors derive from a human donor with chronic lymphocytic leukemia. The CDR3 runs from the conserved cysteine through the conserved F or W. A D gene is named only where the DNA matches it firmly. Some rows mark clone size as missing; the rest say once, few, many or name a class of expanded clone.

j_call	d_call	clone_size	v_call	cdr3_aa	cdr3_nt
TRBJ1-1	TRBD1	few	TRBV7-2	CASRRNRGATEAFF	TGTGCCAGCAGAAGAAACAGGGGGGCCACTGAAGCTTTCTTT
TRBJ1-5	TRBD1	few	TRBV2	CASWTGLAGQPQHF	TGTGCCAGCTGGACAGGGCTAGCGGGGCAGCCCCAGCATTTT
TRBJ2-3	TRBD2	NA	TRBV30	CAWSPAGVTDTQYF	TGTGCCTGGAGTCCAGCGGGAGTTACAGATACGCAGTATTTT
TRBJ2-3	TRBD2	NA	TRBV5-1	CASSLQLAGGTDTQYF	TGCGCCAGCAGCTTGCAACTAGCGGGTGGCACAGATACGCAGTATTTT
TRBJ2-7	TRBD2	NA	TRBV5-1	CASSLGLADYEQYF	TGCGCCAGCAGCTTGGGGCTAGCGGACTACGAGCAGTACTTC
TRBJ2-2	TRBD2	once	TRBV28	CASSLAGESRGGELFF	TGTGCCAGCAGTTTAGCGGGAGAGAGTAGAGGCGGGGAGCTGTTTTTT
TRBJ1-2	NA	NA	TRBV7-8	CASSSTRGLIHYGYTF	TGTGCCAGCAGCTCAACTAGGGGACTGATACACTATGGCTACACCTTC
TRBJ2-1	NA	NA	TRBV27	CASSFKGPYNEQFF	TGTGCCAGCAGTTTTAAGGGCCCCTACAATGAGCAGTTCTTC
TRBJ2-7	TRBD2	NA	TRBV2	CATGLADSYEQYF	TGTGCCACCGGACTAGCGGACTCCTACGAGCAGTACTTC
TRBJ2-7	NA	NA	TRBV21-1	CASSDRQGPGISYEQYF	TGTGCCAGCAGCGACAGACAGGGCCCGGGAATCTCCTACGAGCAGTACTTC
TRBJ2-7	TRBD1	NA	TRBV15	CATSRGDRGYEQYF	TGTGCCACCAGCAGAGGGGACAGGGGCTACGAGCAGTACTTC
TRBJ2-1	TRBD1	once	TRBV18	CASSLRDRGYNEQFF	TGTGCCAGCTCACTCCGGGACAGGGGGTACAATGAGCAGTTCTTC
TRBJ1-5	NA	once	TRBV29-1	CSVVDGNQPQHF	TGCAGCGTTGTGGACGGAAATCAGCCCCAGCATTTT
TRBJ1-2	NA	few	TRBV2	CASGRPVLVGYTF	TGTGCCAGCGGACGACCGGTCTTAGTAGGCTACACCTTC
TRBJ2-7	TRBD1	NA	TRBV6-5	CASSALGTAKAEQYF	TGTGCCAGCAGTGCGCTAGGGACAGCGAAGGCTGAGCAGTACTTC
TRBJ2-2	TRBD2	NA	TRBV7-9	CASSPTSATGELFF	TGTGCCAGCAGCCCTACTAGCGCGACCGGGGAGCTGTTTTTT
TRBJ2-1	TRBD2	NA	TRBV28	CASSLLAGGYNEQFF	TGTGCCAGCAGCCTGCTAGCGGGAGGTTACAATGAGCAGTTCTTC
TRBJ2-7	TRBD2	few	TRBV2	CASSGLAGERDEQYF	TGTGCCAGCAGTGGGCTAGCGGGAGAACGGGACGAGCAGTACTTC
TRBJ2-3	TRBD1	NA	TRBV9	CASSAGTATDTQYF	TGTGCCAGCAGCGCCGGGACAGCCACAGATACGCAGTATTTT
TRBJ1-1	NA	NA	TRBV7-2	CASSFRAGTEAFF	TGTGCCAGCAGCTTTAGGGCGGGCACTGAAGCTTTCTTT
TRBJ2-1	TRBD2	NA	TRBV4-3	CASSPNLAGGPFGNEQFF	TGCGCCAGCAGCCCAAATCTAGCGGGAGGCCCTTTTGGCAATGAGCAGTTCTTC
TRBJ2-3	TRBD2	NA	TRBV4-1	CASSQDGLAGSTDTQYF	TGCGCCAGCAGCCAAGACGGACTAGCGGGGAGCACAGATACGCAGTATTTT
TRBJ1-1	NA	few	TRBV7-9	CASSRTGYEAFF	TGTGCCAGCAGCCGGACGGGTTATGAAGCTTTCTTT
TRBJ2-7	NA	NA	TRBV7-3	CASSNSRGGEQYF	TGTGCCAGCAGCAACTCCAGGGGTGGCGAGCAGTACTTC
TRBJ2-3	TRBD2	NA	TRBV29-1	CSVEDILAGGTDTQYF	TGCAGCGTTGAAGATATACTAGCGGGAGGAACAGATACGCAGTATTTT
TRBJ2-5	NA	NA	TRBV7-8	CASNGETQYF	TGTGCCAGCAACGGGGAGACCCAGTACTTC
TRBJ2-3	NA	NA	TRBV18	CASSPPLESTDTQYF	TGTGCCAGCTCACCACCCTTGGAGAGCACAGATACGCAGTATTTT
TRBJ2-7	NA	NA	TRBV10-3	CAIRGNTTYEQYF	TGTGCCATCAGGGGAAACACGACCTACGAGCAGTACTTC
TRBJ1-1	NA	NA	TRBV7-2	CASSPRSGTEAFF	TGTGCCAGCAGCCCAAGGTCCGGGACTGAAGCTTTCTTT
TRBJ2-1	TRBD2	NA	TRBV29-1	CSVEDPRIPGGNEQFF	TGCAGCGTTGAAGATCCACGCATTCCGGGGGGCAATGAGCAGTTCTTC
TRBJ2-1	NA	NA	TRBV7-6	CASSLVSGRYNEQFF	TGTGCCAGCAGCTTAGTCTCAGGGCGATACAATGAGCAGTTCTTC
TRBJ1-2	NA	NA	TRBV6-1	CASSEAYSFYGYTF	TGTGCCAGCAGTGAAGCTTACAGCTTCTATGGCTACACCTTC
TRBJ2-3	NA	NA	TRBV10-3	CAITRDPNTDTQYF	TGTGCCATAACGCGGGACCCAAACACAGATACGCAGTATTTT
TRBJ2-7	NA	NA	TRBV11-3	CASSPEGLLLAREQYF	TGTGCCAGCAGTCCCGAGGGGCTGCTGTTGGCTCGTGAGCAGTACTTC
TRBJ1-2	TRBD1	NA	TRBV7-2	CASSLIGTGGQGYGYTF	TGTGCCAGCAGTTTAATTGGGACCGGGGGACAGGGGTATGGCTACACCTTC
TRBJ2-7	NA	NA	TRBV6-5	CASSSAQGIYEQYF	TGTGCCAGCAGTTCTGCCCAGGGAATCTACGAGCAGTACTTC
TRBJ2-7	TRBD1	few	TRBV15	CATSRDRTGGYEQYF	TGTGCCACCAGCAGAGATAGGACAGGGGGCTACGAGCAGTACTTC
TRBJ1-2	NA	NA	TRBV2	CASRPPQGEREGYTF	TGTGCCAGCAGACCACCACAGGGAGAGCGGGAAGGCTACACCTTC
TRBJ2-2	NA	once	TRBV7-9	CASSTGRGTGELFF	TGTGCCAGCAGCACAGGGCGAGGGACCGGGGAGCTGTTTTTT
TRBJ1-2	NA	NA	TRBV9	CASSSRQAGDGYTF	TGTGCCAGCAGCTCTCGACAGGCCGGCGATGGCTACACCTTC
TRBJ2-1	TRBD2	few	TRBV27	CASSPLILAGAIDEQFF	TGTGCCAGCAGTCCCCTGATCCTAGCGGGAGCAATCGATGAGCAGTTCTTC
TRBJ1-2	NA	NA	TRBV6-5	CASSPDRAYGYTF	TGTGCCAGCAGTCCGGACAGAGCCTATGGCTACACCTTC
TRBJ2-4	NA	NA	TRBV5-6	CASSFVPGTIANIQYF	TGTGCCAGCAGCTTTGTACCCGGGACAATCGCTAACATTCAGTACTTC
TRBJ2-1	NA	once	TRBV28	CAIPPPGTYEQFF	TGTGCCATCCCCCCTCCAGGGACTTATGAGCAGTTCTTC
TRBJ2-7	TRBD2	NA	TRBV30	CAWSGGLGGNEQYF	TGTGCCTGGAGTGGGGGACTAGGGGGGAACGAGCAGTACTTC
TRBJ2-7	TRBD2	NA	TRBV7-2	CASSLAGLAGGREQYF	TGTGCCAGCAGCTTAGCGGGACTAGCGGGAGGGCGCGAGCAGTACTTC
TRBJ2-5	NA	few	TRBV6-5	CASSYQYRAQETQYF	TGTGCCAGCAGTTACCAGTACAGGGCTCAAGAGACCCAGTACTTC
TRBJ2-4	NA	NA	TRBV18	CASSPNVEVAKNIQYF	TGTGCCAGCTCACCAAATGTTGAGGTAGCCAAAAACATTCAGTACTTC
TRBJ1-1	TRBD1	NA	TRBV28	CAATGGTMNTEAFF	TGTGCAGCTACAGGGGGGACCATGAACACTGAAGCTTTCTTT
TRBJ2-7	TRBD2	NA	TRBV7-3	CASSLTAGTAYEQYF	TGTGCCAGCAGCTTAACAGCGGGAACAGCATACGAGCAGTACTTC
TRBJ2-1	TRBD1	NA	TRBV5-6	CASSPQGRTYNEQFF	TGTGCCAGCAGTCCACAGGGGAGAACCTACAATGAGCAGTTCTTC
TRBJ1-5	TRBD1	once	TRBV9	CASSKTGGDQPQHF	TGTGCCAGCAGCAAGACAGGGGGAGATCAGCCCCAGCATTTT